A selection of T cell receptor beta chains follows, all from one sample in a study of blood T cell repertoires in COVID-19. Data came from immunoSEQ multiplex PCR; TCRdb stores just in-frame clones and leaves some out. The sample records 210,000 or so clones, about 85% being singletons. Sequencing was carried out using PBMCs or T cells enriched from blood (not recorded which). The receptors were gathered from a man aged 25-45 years who had recovered from COVID-19. CDR3s include the opening cysteine and the closing phenylalanine or tryptophan. The D gene is left open where the match is weak. A row's size may be missing; if present it is once, few, many or a size class.

TRBV6-4,TRBJ2-3,TRBD2,NA,CASSFSGERTDTQYF,TGTGCCAGCAGTTTTAGCGGGGAAAGGACAGATACGCAGTATTTT
TRBV7-2,TRBJ2-3,TRBD2,NA,CASSLRAGSTDTQYF,TGTGCCAGCAGCTTAAGAGCGGGGAGCACAGATACGCAGTATTTT
TRBV5-4,TRBJ1-1,NA,NA,CASSSPLREYNTEAFF,TGTGCCAGCAGCTCGCCTCTCAGGGAATATAACACTGAAGCTTTCTTT
TRBV19,TRBJ2-1,NA,NA,CASSIETSNEQFF,TGTGCCAGTAGTATTGAGACATCCAATGAGCAGTTCTTC
TRBV7-2,TRBJ2-4,TRBD1,NA,CASSFRQGLAKNIQYF,TGTGCCAGCAGCTTTAGACAGGGTCTAGCCAAAAACATTCAGTACTTC
TRBV7-9,TRBJ2-1,TRBD2,medium-sized,CATESGGWNEQFF,TGTGCCACCGAATCGGGAGGATGGAATGAGCAGTTCTTC
TRBV3-1/TRBV3-2,TRBJ1-5,NA,NA,CATSDTTSNQPQHF,TGTGCCACCTCGGACACGACCAGCAATCAGCCCCAGCATTTT
TRBV9,TRBJ2-1,TRBD2,NA,CASSTGTSGGVSYNEQFF,TGTGCCAGCAGCACGGGGACTAGCGGGGGGGTGTCCTACAATGAGCAGTTCTTC
TRBV6-5,TRBJ1-1,TRBD1,NA,CASSKKQGPHGAFF,TGTGCCAGCAGTAAAAAACAGGGGCCACATGGAGCTTTCTTT
TRBV4-2,TRBJ2-6,TRBD1,NA,CASSPDRGGVDSGANVLTF,TGTGCCAGCAGCCCGGACAGGGGGGGGGTCGACTCTGGGGCCAACGTCCTGACTTTC
TRBV18,TRBJ1-2,TRBD1,NA,CASSRDSSPNYGYTF,TGTGCCAGCTCACGGGACAGCTCTCCTAACTATGGCTACACCTTC
TRBV6-5,TRBJ2-7,TRBD2,NA,CASSSAGGSYEQYF,TGTGCCAGCAGTTCAGCGGGAGGGTCCTACGAGCAGTACTTC
TRBV6-2/TRBV6-3,TRBJ2-1,NA,NA,CASNPHSSYNEQFF,TGTGCCAGCAACCCCCATAGCTCCTACAATGAGCAGTTCTTC
TRBV4-2,TRBJ2-5,TRBD1,NA,CASSPRRTGGEETQYF,TGTGCCAGCAGCCCCCGGAGGACAGGGGGCGAGGAGACCCAGTACTTC
TRBV4-3,TRBJ1-5,NA,NA,CASSQDTQYNQPQHF,TGCGCCAGCAGCCAAGATACGCAGTACAATCAGCCCCAGCATTTT
TRBV29-1,TRBJ1-5,NA,NA,CSVRTDSNQPQHF,TGCAGCGTGAGGACAGATAGCAATCAGCCCCAGCATTTT
TRBV6-5,TRBJ2-7,NA,NA,CASGSGEQYF,TGTGCCAGCGGGTCAGGGGAGCAGTACTTC
TRBV24-1,TRBJ2-1,TRBD1,NA,CATSDLGTGKNEQFF,TGTGCCACCAGTGACCTCGGGACAGGGAAGAATGAGCAGTTCTTC
TRBV6-4,TRBJ2-2,NA,few,CASSDFPWTSPNTGELFF,TGTGCCAGCAGTGACTTCCCTTGGACAAGTCCCAACACCGGGGAGCTGTTTTTT
TRBV12-3/TRBV12-4,TRBJ1-1,TRBD1,NA,CASSLWDRLEAFF,TGTGCCAGCAGTTTATGGGACAGGCTAGAAGCTTTCTTT
TRBV28,TRBJ2-3,TRBD2,NA,CASTPTFSSGSSGTQYF,TGTGCCAGCACCCCTACCTTCTCTAGCGGGAGTTCGGGTACGCAGTATTTT
TRBV29-1,TRBJ2-2,TRBD1,once,CSVDRGTNTGELFF,TGCAGCGTTGACAGGGGGACGAACACCGGGGAGCTGTTTTTT
TRBV6-5,TRBJ1-4,NA,NA,CASRPGQENEKLFF,TGTGCCAGCAGACCGGGACAAGAGAATGAAAAACTGTTTTTT
TRBV10-3,TRBJ2-5,TRBD2,NA,CAISGLAGGPPYQETQYF,TGTGCCATCAGCGGTCTAGCGGGAGGGCCCCCTTACCAAGAGACCCAGTACTTC
TRBV18,TRBJ1-5,NA,NA,CASSAELRQPQHF,TGTGCCAGCTCAGCAGAATTGCGGCAGCCCCAGCATTTT
TRBV6-5,TRBJ2-3,NA,NA,CASSQTGDGIDTQYF,TGTGCCAGCAGTCAAACGGGGGACGGAATAGATACGCAGTATTTT
TRBV12-3/TRBV12-4,TRBJ2-1,NA,NA,CASSSPPGEKQFF,TGTGCCAGCAGCTCACCCCCGGGAGAGAAGCAGTTCTTC
TRBV28,TRBJ1-5,NA,few,CASSFSSNQPQHF,TGTGCCAGCAGTTTCAGTAGCAATCAGCCCCAGCATTTT
TRBV29-1,TRBJ2-5,TRBD2,NA,CSVRGGRGETQYF,TGCAGCGTCCGGGGGGGCCGCGGAGAGACCCAGTACTTC
TRBV4-3,TRBJ1-1,TRBD1,NA,CASSPNRGRGAFF,TGCGCCAGCAGCCCGAACAGGGGGCGTGGAGCTTTCTTT
TRBV28,TRBJ1-1,NA,NA,CASSRQEEAFF,TGTGCCAGCAGTCGACAGGAGGAAGCTTTCTTT
TRBV6-5,TRBJ1-3,NA,NA,CASREGGGTGNTIYF,TGTGCCAGCAGGGAGGGTGGGGGTACTGGAAACACCATATATTTT
TRBV27,TRBJ1-6,TRBD1,NA,CASSSHSNIDRGRSPLHF,TGTGCCAGCAGTTCCCACTCGAATATCGACAGGGGTAGGTCACCCCTCCACTTT
TRBV28,TRBJ2-1,NA,NA,CASSLRTQKQFF,TGTGCCAGCAGCCTGAGGACTCAGAAGCAGTTCTTC
TRBV5-4,TRBJ2-2,TRBD1,NA,CASSRQGVSVGELFF,TGTGCCAGCAGCCGACAGGGGGTTTCGGTCGGGGAGCTGTTTTTT
TRBV19,TRBJ1-5,NA,NA,CASSILVTANQPQHF,TGTGCCAGTAGTATTTTGGTGACAGCAAATCAGCCCCAGCATTTT
TRBV15,TRBJ1-2,TRBD1,NA,CATSTGTGIGYTF,TGTGCCACCAGCACCGGGACAGGGATTGGCTACACCTTC
TRBV7-2,TRBJ1-5,NA,NA,CASSFQGSWQPQHF,TGTGCCAGCAGCTTCCAGGGTTCTTGGCAGCCCCAGCATTTT
TRBV6-1,TRBJ1-5,NA,NA,CASSDRGWAQHF,TGTGCCAGCAGTGACAGGGGCTGGGCCCAGCATTTT
TRBV30,TRBJ1-4,NA,NA,CATTDSNGEKLFF,TGTGCCACAACAGACAGTAATGGGGAAAAACTGTTTTTT
TRBV9,TRBJ1-3,NA,NA,CASSPRTGIFSGNTIYF,TGTGCCAGCAGCCCGAGAACAGGGATCTTCTCTGGAAACACCATATATTTT
TRBV6-5,TRBJ2-2,NA,once,CATTMIGQNTGELFF,TGTGCCACCACGATGATTGGACAGAACACCGGGGAGCTGTTTTTT
TRBV6-5,TRBJ1-2,NA,NA,CASSQQGYGYTF,TGTGCCAGCAGCCAACAGGGCTATGGCTACACCTTC
TRBV12-3/TRBV12-4,TRBJ1-5,NA,NA,CASSRGAQPQHF,TGTGCCAGCAGCCGCGGGGCTCAGCCCCAGCATTTT
TRBV4-3,TRBJ2-2,TRBD1,NA,CASSQEMGQGYTGELFF,TGCGCCAGCAGCCAAGAAATGGGACAGGGGTACACCGGGGAGCTGTTTTTT
TRBV27,TRBJ2-2,NA,once,CASNLGGLNTGELFF,TGTGCCAGCAACCTCGGGGGGCTCAACACCGGGGAGCTGTTTTTT
TRBV30,TRBJ2-1,TRBD1,NA,CAWSPQGQGNYNEQFF,TGTGCCTGGAGCCCTCAGGGACAGGGTAACTACAATGAGCAGTTCTTC
TRBV6-2/TRBV6-3,TRBJ2-3,NA,NA,CASSKPPYSSRGADTQYF,TGTGCCAGCAGTAAGCCCCCATATTCGTCCAGGGGAGCAGATACGCAGTATTTT
TRBV18,TRBJ2-5,TRBD2,NA,CASSPGTSGFQETQYF,TGTGCCAGCTCACCCGGGACTAGCGGGTTTCAAGAGACCCAGTACTTC
TRBV29-1,TRBJ1-1,NA,NA,CSVEVGRTEAFF,TGCAGCGTTGAAGTCGGGAGGACTGAAGCTTTCTTT
TRBV5-1,TRBJ2-2,NA,NA,CASSSRENTGELFF,TGCGCCAGCAGCTCACGGGAGAACACCGGGGAGCTGTTTTTT
TRBV5-1,TRBJ2-1,NA,NA,CASSAPVAASNEQFF,TGCGCCAGCAGCGCACCGGTCGCGGCTTCCAATGAGCAGTTCTTC
TRBV7-9,TRBJ2-3,TRBD2,NA,CASSLTSGPSGTQYF,TGTGCCAGCAGCCTGACTAGCGGGCCAAGCGGTACGCAGTATTTT
TRBV23-1,TRBJ2-7,TRBD2,NA,CASSRERETYEQYF,TGCGCCAGCAGTCGGGAGCGGGAGACATACGAGCAGTACTTC
TRBV5-6,TRBJ1-2,TRBD1,NA,CASSNGQGAIGGYTF,TGTGCCAGCAGCAACGGACAGGGGGCAATCGGGGGCTACACCTTC
TRBV5-1,TRBJ2-1,NA,NA,CASSLGSTYNEQFF,TGCGCCAGCAGCTTGGGGAGCACCTACAATGAGCAGTTCTTC
TRBV21-1,TRBJ2-7,NA,NA,CASALDRSYEQYF,TGTGCCAGCGCCCTAGACAGGTCCTACGAGCAGTACTTC